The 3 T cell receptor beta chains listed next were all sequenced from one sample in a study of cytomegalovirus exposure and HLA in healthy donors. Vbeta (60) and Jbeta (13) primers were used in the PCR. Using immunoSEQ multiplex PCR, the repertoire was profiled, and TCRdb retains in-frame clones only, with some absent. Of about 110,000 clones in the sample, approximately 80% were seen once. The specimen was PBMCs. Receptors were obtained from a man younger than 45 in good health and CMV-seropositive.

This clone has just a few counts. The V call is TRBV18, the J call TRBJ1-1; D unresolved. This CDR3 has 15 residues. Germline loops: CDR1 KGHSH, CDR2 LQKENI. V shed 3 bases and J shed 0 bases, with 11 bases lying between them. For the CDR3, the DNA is TGTGCCAGCTCACCGACGGAGGATCTGAACACTGAAGCTTTCTTT. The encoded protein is CASSPTEDLNTEAFF.

The CDR3 DNA reads as TGCGCCAGCAGCCAAGATGCAGGGATCTATGGCTACACCTTC. Residues: CASSQDAGIYGYTF. The genes are TRBV4-1 and TRBJ1-2; D perhaps matches TRBD1 (5 bases). Germline V CDR1 and CDR2: MGHRA, YSYEKL. Trimming shortened V by 0 bases and J by 4 bases, and 9 bases separated the two germline ends. This CDR3 has 14 residues.

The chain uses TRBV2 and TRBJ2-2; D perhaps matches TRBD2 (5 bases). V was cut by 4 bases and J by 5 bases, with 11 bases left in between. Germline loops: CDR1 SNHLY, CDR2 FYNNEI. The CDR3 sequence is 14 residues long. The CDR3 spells CASSALAGTGELFF. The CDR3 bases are TGTGCCAGCAGTGCCCTAGCTGGGACCGGGGAGCTGTTTTTT.